A selection of T cell receptor beta chains follows, all from one sample in a study of cytotoxic CD8 clonotypes in ibrutinib-treated CLL. Only in-frame clones appear in the TCRdb table, and some are missing; sequencing was by immunoSEQ multiplex PCR. This table has 50,000 or so clones, 70% to 90% appearing once. Material: PBMCs, obtained after 24 months of ibrutinib treatment. The receptors stem from a human donor with chronic lymphocytic leukemia. The CDR3 runs from the conserved cysteine through the conserved F or W. Fields, in order: clone size, J gene, V gene, D gene, CDR3 DNA, CDR3 protein. A D gene is named only where the DNA matches it firmly. The listing skips clone size in some rows; elsewhere it reads once, few, many or a size class.

>-|TRBJ1-2|TRBV5-1|TRBD1
TGCGCCAGCAGCAAGGGACAGGCCTTATCTAACTATGGCTACACCTTC
CASSKGQALSNYGYTF
>-|TRBJ2-1|TRBV2|-
TGTGCCAGCAGTGGTTTACAGAACAATGAGCAGTTCTTC
CASSGLQNNEQFF
>-|TRBJ2-7|TRBV18|-
TGTGCCAGCTCATCGACACAGGGCTACGAGCAGTACTTC
CASSSTQGYEQYF
>once|TRBJ2-3|TRBV19|-
TGTGCCAGTAGCATTGGGGCGCGGGATACGCAGTATTTT
CASSIGARDTQYF
>-|TRBJ2-5|TRBV11-1|-
TGTGCCAGCAGCTTACTCCGGGGCAGGGTCCAGACCCAGTACTTC
CASSLLRGRVQTQYF
>-|TRBJ2-5|TRBV11-1|TRBD2
TGTGCCAGCAGCCTCCCGGTCCTAGCGGGAGGATCAGAGACCCAGTACTTC
CASSLPVLAGGSETQYF
>-|TRBJ2-3|TRBV9|-
TGTGCCAGCAGCGTAGCTGGGTCTTATACTAGCACAGATACGCAGTATTTT
CASSVAGSYTSTDTQYF
>-|TRBJ2-1|TRBV5-1|TRBD2
TGCGCCAGCAGCTTGGGGGGGACTAGCGGGACAGATGAGCAGTTCTTC
CASSLGGTSGTDEQFF
>-|TRBJ2-2|TRBV5-1|TRBD2
TGCGCCAGCAGCTTGGTTCTAGCGGGAGCATCCGGGGAGCTGTTTTTT
CASSLVLAGASGELFF
>-|TRBJ1-2|TRBV6-1|TRBD1
TGTGCCAGCAGTGGAGGGGGCGCGAGTAGTGCTAACTATGGCTACACCTTC
CASSGGGASSANYGYTF
>-|TRBJ2-3|TRBV29-1|-
TGCAGCGTCCAAAAGGGTAACACAGATACGCAGTATTTT
CSVQKGNTDTQYF
>-|TRBJ2-3|TRBV30|-
TGTGCCCACGCGTGGAGGGAGAGGGATACGCAGTATTTT
CAHAWRERDTQYF
>-|TRBJ1-1|TRBV19|TRBD1
TGTGCCAGTAGTAATCCCGGGACAGGCACTGAAGCTTTCTTT
CASSNPGTGTEAFF
>-|TRBJ2-7|TRBV5-1|-
TGCGCCAGCAGCTTGGCCGGCGGAGACTCCTACGAGCAGTACTTC
CASSLAGGDSYEQYF
>-|TRBJ1-5|TRBV15|TRBD1
TGTGCCACCAGCAGCAAAGGGACAGGCGGGCTAAGCAATCAGCCCCAGCATTTT
CATSSKGTGGLSNQPQHF
>-|TRBJ2-7|TRBV5-3|-
TGTGCCAGCAGAGGGGCCGGATACGAGCAGTACTTC
CASRGAGYEQYF
>-|TRBJ2-7|TRBV2|TRBD1
TGTGCCAGCTGGACAGGGCCCTACGAGCAGTACTTC
CASWTGPYEQYF
>-|TRBJ1-1|TRBV29-1|-
TGCAGCGTAGACGACAGACGTATGAACACTGAAGCTTTCTTT
CSVDDRRMNTEAFF
>-|TRBJ2-7|TRBV7-9|-
TGTGCCAGCAGGAGTGAGGGATTCGAGCAGTACTTC
CASRSEGFEQYF
>-|TRBJ2-1|TRBV7-3|TRBD2
TGTGCCAGCAGTCCCTTGCCGGGACTAGCGGGAGTTGATGAGCAGTTCTTC
CASSPLPGLAGVDEQFF
>-|TRBJ2-1|TRBV27|-
TGTGCCAGCAGCCGAGCCTACAATGAGCAGTTCTTC
CASSRAYNEQFF
>-|TRBJ2-6|TRBV7-9|-
TGTGCCAGCAGCTTTGAGGGGGCTGGGGCCAACGTCCTGACTTTC
CASSFEGAGANVLTF
>-|TRBJ1-3|TRBV5-1|TRBD1
TGCGCCAGCAGCACAGCCGGGACAGCTGGAAACACCATATATTTT
CASSTAGTAGNTIYF
>-|TRBJ1-1|TRBV11-2|TRBD1
TGTGCCAGCAGCTCCGGTCAGGGGGTGTACACTGAAGCTTTCTTT
CASSSGQGVYTEAFF
>-|TRBJ2-1|TRBV6-6|-
TGTGCCAGCAGTCAAGACAATGAGCAGTTCTTC
CASSQDNEQFF
>once|TRBJ1-3|TRBV9|-
TGTGCCAGCAGCGTAGAAGCTGGAAACACCATATATTTT
CASSVEAGNTIYF
>-|TRBJ2-1|TRBV9|-
TGTGCCAGCAGCGTAGATTTAGCCCTTTACAATGAGCAGTTCTTC
CASSVDLALYNEQFF
>-|TRBJ1-1|TRBV28|TRBD1
TGTGCCAGCAGTTTGTTACCGGGACAGGGGGCGAACGGTGAAGCTTTCTTT
CASSLLPGQGANGEAFF
>-|TRBJ2-3|TRBV10-3|TRBD2
TGTGCCATCAGTGAGTCGGCGGGAGGGTGGGCAGATACGCAGTATTTT
CAISESAGGWADTQYF
>-|TRBJ2-5|TRBV6-4|TRBD1
TGTGCCAGCAGGGCCGGGACAGGTGTTTGCTTCCAAGAGACCCAGTACTTC
CASRAGTGVCFQETQYF
>-|TRBJ1-2|TRBV5-6|-
TGTGCCAGCAGCTTGGGGAGGGATCAAGGCTACACCTTC
CASSLGRDQGYTF
>few|TRBJ2-7|TRBV28|TRBD2
TGTGCCAGCAGTTTAGCGGGAGGGTTCAACGAGCAGTACTTC
CASSLAGGFNEQYF
>-|TRBJ1-5|TRBV18|-
TGTGCCAGCTCACCACAAGGGGGGCAGCCCCAGCATTTT
CASSPQGGQPQHF
>-|TRBJ2-7|TRBV2|TRBD2
TGTGCCAGCAGTCCCCGGGCTAGCGGGAGTGGGGAGCAGTACTTC
CASSPRASGSGEQYF
>-|TRBJ2-2|TRBV6-6|TRBD1
TGTGCCAGCAGTTTTGGACAGGGAGGTGTCACCGGGGAGCTGTTTTTT
CASSFGQGGVTGELFF
>-|TRBJ1-2|TRBV19|TRBD1
TGTGCCAGTAGTGGACAGGGGCAGGGCTATGGCTACACCTTC
CASSGQGQGYGYTF
>-|TRBJ2-3|TRBV10-3|TRBD2
TGTGCCGTTACCGGGACTAGGAGAGATACGCAGTATTTT
CAVTGTRRDTQYF
>-|TRBJ2-2|TRBV7-8|TRBD1
TGTGCCAGCAGCCTGCGCCGGGACAGGCGATACACCGGGGAGCTGTTTTTT
CASSLRRDRRYTGELFF
>-|TRBJ2-7|TRBV18|-
TGTGCCAGCTCACCACCGACGGGGACCTACGAGCAGTACTTC
CASSPPTGTYEQYF
>-|TRBJ1-2|TRBV5-6|TRBD1
TGTGCCAGCAGCTTGGCGGGACAGGGGGAAGACTATGGCTACACCTTC
CASSLAGQGEDYGYTF
>-|TRBJ2-1|TRBV7-9|TRBD1
TGTGCCAGCAGCTTCGGGACAGGGAACAATGAGCAGTTCTTC
CASSFGTGNNEQFF
>-|TRBJ1-2|TRBV7-2|TRBD1
TGTGCCAGCAGCTTCATTCCGGGACAGGAATATGGCTACACCTTC
CASSFIPGQEYGYTF
>-|TRBJ1-1|TRBV7-9|-
TGTGCCAGCAGCTTAGAGAGGGAGACTGAAGCTTTCTTT
CASSLERETEAFF
>-|TRBJ2-3|TRBV10-3|-
TGTGCCATCAGTGACCCCTTCCGGCAGGGGCCACATCGAGATACGCAGTATTTT
CAISDPFRQGPHRDTQYF
>few|TRBJ1-5|TRBV5-3|-
TGTGCCAGACCCCTGGGGAGAGGGCCCCAGCATTTT
CARPLGRGPQHF
>-|TRBJ2-5|TRBV25-1|-
TGTGCCAGCAGTGCCAACAGAGAGACCCAGTACTTC
CASSANRETQYF
>-|TRBJ1-2|TRBV6-1|TRBD1
TGTGCCAGCAGTGAAAGGGCGAGGGGCCAGGGGGGCTATGGCTACACCTTC
CASSERARGQGGYGYTF
>once|TRBJ1-2|TRBV10-3|-
TGTGCCATCAGTGAGTCTTTAAGGGTTTCGAACTATGGCTACACCTTC
CAISESLRVSNYGYTF
>-|TRBJ1-1|TRBV6-6|-
TGTGCCAGCAGCCACGCCCCGGCCGGGGCTGAAGCTTTCTTT
CASSHAPAGAEAFF
>-|TRBJ2-3|TRBV7-9|-
TGTGCCAGCAGCTTAGTTTCAGATACGCAGTATTTT
CASSLVSDTQYF
>-|TRBJ2-7|TRBV7-8|-
TGTGCCAGCAGCCGCTCCGACTCTTCCTACGAGCAGTACTTC
CASSRSDSSYEQYF
>-|TRBJ2-3|TRBV6-5|-
TGTGCCAGCAGTTACGGGGACGCCACAGATACGCAGTATTTT
CASSYGDATDTQYF
>-|TRBJ2-7|TRBV5-4|TRBD1
TGTGCCAGCAGCTTGGGGGACAGGAGATACTACGAGCAGTACTTC
CASSLGDRRYYEQYF